What follows is one T cell receptor (beta chain) and its context. Germline V gene lookup returns CDR1 KGHSH and CDR2 LQKENI. J lost 0 bases, V lost 6 bases, and 1 base had no gene match. CDR3 length: 13 amino acids. Profiled with immunoSEQ multiplex PCR; TCRdb holds only in-frame clones, not every one. This table holds 70,000 or so clones, about 86% found once. The data derive from a study of blood T cell repertoires in COVID-19. The V call is TRBV18, the J call TRBJ1-1; 7 bases map to TRBD1. Sequenced material: peripheral blood. The TCR comes from a middle-aged man with acute or convalescent COVID-19. CDR3 amino acids: CASSTGMNTEAFF. CDR3 coding DNA: TGTGCCAGCTCGACAGGGATGAACACTGAAGCTTTCTTT. Filled out from reference TRBV18 and TRBJ1-1, the complete variable domain reads NAGVMQNPRHLVRRRGQEARLRCSPMKGHSHVYWYRQLPEEGLKFMVYLQKENIIDESGMPKERFSAEFPKEGPSILRIQQVVRGDSAAYFCASSTGMNTEAFFGQGTRLTVV.